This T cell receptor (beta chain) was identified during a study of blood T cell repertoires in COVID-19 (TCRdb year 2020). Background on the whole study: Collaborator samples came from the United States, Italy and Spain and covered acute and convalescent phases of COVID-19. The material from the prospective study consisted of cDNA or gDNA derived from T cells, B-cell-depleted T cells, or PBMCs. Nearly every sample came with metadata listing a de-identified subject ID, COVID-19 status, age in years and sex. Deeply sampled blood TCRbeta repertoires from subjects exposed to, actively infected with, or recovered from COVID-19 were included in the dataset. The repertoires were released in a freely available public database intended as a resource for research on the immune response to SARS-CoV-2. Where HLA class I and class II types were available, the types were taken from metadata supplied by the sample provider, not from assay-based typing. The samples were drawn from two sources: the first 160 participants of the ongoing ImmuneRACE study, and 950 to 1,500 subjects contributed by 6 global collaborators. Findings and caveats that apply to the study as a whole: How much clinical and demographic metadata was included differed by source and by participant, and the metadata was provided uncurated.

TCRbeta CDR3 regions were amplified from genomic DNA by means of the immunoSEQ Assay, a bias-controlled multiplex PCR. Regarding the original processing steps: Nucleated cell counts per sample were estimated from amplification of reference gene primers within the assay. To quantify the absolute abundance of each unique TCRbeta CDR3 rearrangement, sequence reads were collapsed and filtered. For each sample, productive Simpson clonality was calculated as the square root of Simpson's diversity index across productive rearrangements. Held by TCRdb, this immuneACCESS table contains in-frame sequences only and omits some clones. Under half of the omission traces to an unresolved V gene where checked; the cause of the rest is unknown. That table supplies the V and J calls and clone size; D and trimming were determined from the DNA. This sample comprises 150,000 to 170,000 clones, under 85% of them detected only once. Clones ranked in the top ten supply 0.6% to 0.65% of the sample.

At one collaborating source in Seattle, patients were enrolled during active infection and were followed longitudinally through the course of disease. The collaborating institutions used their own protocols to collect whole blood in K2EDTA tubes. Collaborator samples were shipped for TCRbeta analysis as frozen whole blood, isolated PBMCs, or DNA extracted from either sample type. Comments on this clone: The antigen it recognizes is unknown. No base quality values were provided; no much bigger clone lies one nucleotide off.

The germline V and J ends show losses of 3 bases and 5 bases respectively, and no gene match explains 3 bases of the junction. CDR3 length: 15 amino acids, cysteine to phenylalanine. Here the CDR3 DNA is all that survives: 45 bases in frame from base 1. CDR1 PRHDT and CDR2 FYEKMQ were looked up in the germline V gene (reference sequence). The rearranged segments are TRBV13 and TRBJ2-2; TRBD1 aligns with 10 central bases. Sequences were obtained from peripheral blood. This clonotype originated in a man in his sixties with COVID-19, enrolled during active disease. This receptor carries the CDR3 CASSFDRGLTGELFF. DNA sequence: TGTGCCAGCAGCTTCGACAGGGGGCTGACCGGGGAGCTGTTTTTT.